The 6 T cell receptor beta chains in this list originate from one sample, sequenced in a study of blood T cells in healthy people across ages. The second PCR ran about 7 to 12 cycles with a sample-barcoded 5' primer and J-beta primers. MiXCR was run by TCRdb on the 5' RACE reads, yielding one entry per CDR3 protein. This table holds about 1.4 million distinct CDR3 sequences, approximately 60% found once. Sequencing input: blood. These receptors were obtained from a young man in good health.

J is TRBJ1-2 and V is TRBV10-3; D perhaps matches TRBD1 (6 bases). The CDR3 length is 14 residues. Germline V lookup: CDR1 ENHRY, CDR2 SYGVKD. V was cut by 3 bases and J by 4 bases, with 12 bases left in between. The CDR3 bases are TGTGCCATCAGTGACGAGACAGGCATCTATGGCTACACCTTC. Amino acids: CAISDETGIYGYTF.

The CDR3 sequence is CAISEGRREDLSADTQYF. CDR3 sequence (DNA): TGTGCCATCAGTGAGGGACGGCGGGAGGATCTCTCCGCAGATACGCAGTATTTT. The chain has TRBV10-3 and TRBJ2-3; 8 positions agree with TRBD2. Per the germline V gene, CDR1 is ENHRY and CDR2 is SYGVKD. V was clipped by 2 bases and J by 4 bases; unmatched bases: 14. The CDR3 is 18 residues long.

In its sample, this clonotype was seen a few times. CDR3 region: CASSQEDRLGDEQFF. The DNA for the CDR3 is TGCGCCAGCAGCCAAGAGGACAGGCTAGGGGATGAGCAGTTCTTC. The chain is built from TRBV4-1 and TRBJ2-1; 7 bases map to TRBD1. Germline CDR1 is MGHRA and CDR2 is YSYEKL. The CDR3 consists of 15 residues. Trimming took 0 bases from V and 8 from J; bases not matched to a gene: 7.

This clonotype was seen more than once but under ten times. A much bigger clone sits one base away, suggesting this may be a read error. V gene TRBV27 combines with J gene TRBJ2-3; D possibly uses TRBD1 or TRBD2 (5 bases each). V was trimmed by 8 bases and J by 4 bases, leaving 19 bases between them. This CDR3 is 15 amino acids long. Germline-derived CDR1 and CDR2 are MNHEY and SMNVEV (reference sequence). The chain's CDR3 is CASLNLGTVADTQYF. The CDR3 nucleotides are TGTGCCAGCTTAAATCTGGGGACGGTAGCAGATACGCAGTATTTT.

The V gene is TRBV7-2, the J gene TRBJ2-1; D might be TRBD1 or TRBD2, each matching 6 bases. With 5 bases removed from V and 9 bases from J, the gap between germline ends came to 17 bases. CDR1 and CDR2 from the germline V gene are SGHTA and FQGNSA. The length of the CDR3 is 14 residues. CDR3 region: CASSLTPEGGEQFF. CDR3 in DNA: TGTGCCAGCAGCCTAACACCGGAGGGGGGTGAGCAGTTCTTC.

This chain connects TRBV29-1 to TRBJ2-6; D is uncertain. The CDR3 loop spans 15 amino acids. Trimming left V 7 bases short and J 2 bases short, with 15 bases between. CDR1 and CDR2 (germline): SQVTM, ANQGSEA. The CDR3 loop is CSAWGTVTGANVLTF. CDR3 DNA: TGCAGCGCCTGGGGAACAGTAACTGGGGCCAACGTCCTGACTTTC. Full variable domain (missing parts from reference TRBV29-1 and TRBJ2-6): SAVISQKPSRDICQRGTSLTIQCQVDSQVTMMFWYRQQPGQSLTLIATANQGSEATYESGFVIDKFPISRPNLTFSTLTVSNMSPEDSSIYLCSAWGTVTGANVLTFGAGSRLTVL.